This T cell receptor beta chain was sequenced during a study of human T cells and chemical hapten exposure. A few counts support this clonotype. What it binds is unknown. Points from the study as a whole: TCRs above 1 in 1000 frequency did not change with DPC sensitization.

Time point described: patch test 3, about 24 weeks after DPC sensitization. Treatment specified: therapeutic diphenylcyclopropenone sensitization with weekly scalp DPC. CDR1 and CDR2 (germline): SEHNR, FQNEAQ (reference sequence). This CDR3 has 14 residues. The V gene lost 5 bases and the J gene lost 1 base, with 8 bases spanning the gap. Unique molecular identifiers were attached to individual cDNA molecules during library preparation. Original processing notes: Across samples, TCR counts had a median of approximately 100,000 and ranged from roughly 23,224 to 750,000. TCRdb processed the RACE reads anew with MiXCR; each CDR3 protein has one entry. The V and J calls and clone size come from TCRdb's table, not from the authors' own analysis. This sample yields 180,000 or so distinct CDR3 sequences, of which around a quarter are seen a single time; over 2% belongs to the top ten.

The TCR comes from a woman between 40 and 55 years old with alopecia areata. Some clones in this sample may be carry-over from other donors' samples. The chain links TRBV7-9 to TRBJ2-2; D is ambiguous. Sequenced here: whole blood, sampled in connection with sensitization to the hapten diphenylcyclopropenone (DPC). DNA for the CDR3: TGTGCCAGCAGCCTAGGACGGAACACCGGGGAGCTGTTTTTT. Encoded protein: CASSLGRNTGELFF.